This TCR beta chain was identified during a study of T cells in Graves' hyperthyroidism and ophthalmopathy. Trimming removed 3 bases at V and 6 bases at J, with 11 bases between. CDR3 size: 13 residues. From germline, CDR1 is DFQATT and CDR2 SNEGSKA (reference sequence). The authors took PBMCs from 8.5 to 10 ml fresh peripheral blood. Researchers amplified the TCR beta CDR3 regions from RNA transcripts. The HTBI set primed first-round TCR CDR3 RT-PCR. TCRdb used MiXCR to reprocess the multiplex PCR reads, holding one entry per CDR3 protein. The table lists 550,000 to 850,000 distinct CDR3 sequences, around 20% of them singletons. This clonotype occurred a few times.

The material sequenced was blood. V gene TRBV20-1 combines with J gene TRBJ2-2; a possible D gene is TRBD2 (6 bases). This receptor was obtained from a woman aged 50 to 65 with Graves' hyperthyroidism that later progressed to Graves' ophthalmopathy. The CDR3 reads CSAREGFAGELFF. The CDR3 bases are TGCAGTGCTAGGGAGGGGTTCGCCGGGGAGCTGTTTTTT.